A selection of T cell receptor beta chains follows, all from one sample in a study of T cell responses to AZD1222 COVID-19 vaccine. The method was immunoSEQ multiplex PCR; TCRdb's version includes in-frame clones alone and lacks a portion of them. Of 90,000 or so clones in the sample, around 90% were seen once. Source: peripheral blood, taken on day 0 of AZD1222 vaccination. The receptors derive from an adult in good health. Each CDR3 is given with its conserved first and last residue. D genes are given only for firm matches. Not all rows give a size; the values are once, few, many and, for expanded clones, a class.

V gene	J gene	clone size	D gene	CDR3 DNA	CDR3 protein
TRBV11-3	TRBJ2-7	-	-	TGTGCCAGCAGCCCAGGGTCAGCTTCCTACGAGCAGTACTTC	CASSPGSASYEQYF
TRBV30	TRBJ1-2	-	TRBD1	TGTGCCTGGAGTAAGGGACAGGGGGCCCTCTACTATGGCTACACCTTC	CAWSKGQGALYYGYTF
TRBV5-1	TRBJ1-6	-	TRBD1	TGCGCCAGCAGCTTGGGGGACAGGACTCTCCTCCACTTT	CASSLGDRTLLHF
TRBV15	TRBJ2-7	-	TRBD2	TGTGCCACCAGCAGAGGGTCGGGGGGCTCCTACGAGCAGTACTTC	CATSRGSGGSYEQYF
TRBV6-2/TRBV6-3	TRBJ2-5	-	-	TGTGCCAGCAGACCTTCGCTCGCCCAAGAGACCCAGTACTTC	CASRPSLAQETQYF
TRBV12-3/TRBV12-4	TRBJ1-5	-	TRBD1	TGTGCCAGCAATCGGGACAGGGGTCAGCCCCAGCATTTT	CASNRDRGQPQHF
TRBV10-3	TRBJ2-6	-	-	TGTGCCATCGGGGGCGGGGGCGGTAAGTCTGGGGCCAACGTCCTGACTTTC	CAIGGGGGKSGANVLTF
TRBV6-5	TRBJ1-5	-	-	TGTGCCAGCAGTTACTCATCTAGCAATCAGCCCCAGCATTTT	CASSYSSSNQPQHF
TRBV20-1	TRBJ1-2	-	TRBD1	TGCAGTGCTAGTGATAGGACAGGGTTTAACTATGGCTACACCTTC	CSASDRTGFNYGYTF
TRBV7-8	TRBJ2-7	-	TRBD2	TGTGCCAGCAGCTTAAGCGGGGCTTACTACGAGCAGTACTTC	CASSLSGAYYEQYF
TRBV5-4	TRBJ1-2	-	TRBD1	TGTGCCAGCAGCCCAGATCTGGGACAGACGCTTTATGGCTACACCTTC	CASSPDLGQTLYGYTF
TRBV9	TRBJ2-2	once	TRBD2	TGTGCCAGCAGCGTAGCGCCTAGCGGGACCGGGGAGCTGTTTTTT	CASSVAPSGTGELFF
TRBV6-5	TRBJ1-2	-	-	TGTGCCGCGCAGGTAACAGAGTATGGCTACACCTTC	CAAQVTEYGYTF
TRBV7-9	TRBJ2-1	-	TRBD2	TGTGCCAGCAGCGCAAGGACTAGCGGGGGGGACCCCAATGAGCAGTTCTTC	CASSARTSGGDPNEQFF
TRBV30	TRBJ1-4	-	TRBD1	TGTGCCTGGAGTGTACAGGGGAAAAAACTGTTTTTT	CAWSVQGKKLFF
TRBV7-6	TRBJ2-2	-	TRBD2	TGTGCCAGCAGCTTAGCCGCGGGACTAGCGGGGGGACTGAACACCGGGGAGCTGTTTTTT	CASSLAAGLAGGLNTGELFF
TRBV18	TRBJ2-2	-	-	TGTGCCAGCTCACCAGGGGTCGAAGTCCGTCCGAACACCGGGGAGCTGTTTTTT	CASSPGVEVRPNTGELFF
TRBV6-5	TRBJ1-2	-	TRBD1	TGTGCCAGCAGCGGGACAGGGGTTGCCTATGGCTACACCTTC	CASSGTGVAYGYTF
TRBV15	TRBJ1-5	-	TRBD1	TGTGCCACCAGCAGAGATTCGGCAGGGGGGGTTATGTCCCAGCATTTT	CATSRDSAGGVMSQHF
TRBV5-1	TRBJ2-1	-	-	TGCGCCAGCAGCTTAGGCAGAACCACAAGCTCCTACAATGAGCAGTTCTTC	CASSLGRTTSSYNEQFF
TRBV9	TRBJ1-3	few	-	TGTGCCAGCAGCGCGCAGGGTGCCGACTCTGGAAACACCATATATTTT	CASSAQGADSGNTIYF
TRBV19	TRBJ1-5	-	-	TGTGCCAGTAGTATCGCAGGTTATAGCAATCAGCCCCAGCATTTT	CASSIAGYSNQPQHF
TRBV30	TRBJ2-5	-	-	TGTGCCTGGAGTGTCGGGGGGCCCCAAGAGACCCAGTACTTC	CAWSVGGPQETQYF
TRBV23-1	TRBJ2-1	-	TRBD2	TGCGCCAGCAGTCATTCCGTGCGGGAGGGCCAGGGCAATGAGCAGTTCTTC	CASSHSVREGQGNEQFF
TRBV19	TRBJ1-2	-	-	TGTGCCAGTAGTATATCCCCGGGGGGCTACACCTTC	CASSISPGGYTF
TRBV6-1	TRBJ1-6	few	TRBD1	TGTGCCAGCAGTGAGTTAGACAGGGGGCGATCACCCCTCCACTTT	CASSELDRGRSPLHF
TRBV6-4	TRBJ2-1	-	TRBD2	TGTGCCAGCAGTGACACTAGCGGGGGGGCCGATGAGCAGTTCTTC	CASSDTSGGADEQFF
TRBV5-6	TRBJ1-4	-	-	TGTGCCAGCAGCTCGGGCCAGTTTGGCGAAAAACTGTTTTTT	CASSSGQFGEKLFF
TRBV7-2	TRBJ2-3	-	-	TGTGCCAGCAGCTTTGAGGGGCCAGATACGCAGTATTTT	CASSFEGPDTQYF
TRBV12-3/TRBV12-4	TRBJ1-3	-	-	TGTGCCAGCAGTCACCTATTAAACACCATATATTTT	CASSHLLNTIYF
TRBV9	TRBJ2-1	-	TRBD2	TGTGCCAGCAGCGTAGGGGGACTAGCTTTCAACGAGCAGTTCTTC	CASSVGGLAFNEQFF
TRBV3-1/TRBV3-2	TRBJ1-1	-	-	TGTGCCAGCAGCCAAGTCGCGGGAGAAACTGAAGCTTTCTTT	CASSQVAGETEAFF
TRBV6-1	TRBJ1-2	-	-	TGTGCCAGCAGTGAATACTCAACCGAAGTCTATGGCTACACCTTC	CASSEYSTEVYGYTF
TRBV4-3	TRBJ1-1	-	-	TGCGCCAGCAGCCTCAGCCTGGGGGACACTGAAGCTTTCTTT	CASSLSLGDTEAFF
TRBV12-3/TRBV12-4	TRBJ1-2	-	TRBD1	TGTGCCAGCATCCCGGACAGGGGAAAAGGCTACACCTTC	CASIPDRGKGYTF
TRBV27	TRBJ2-2	-	TRBD1	TGTGCCAGCAGTTCGCGACAGGGGGCCAACACCGGGGAGCTGTTTTTT	CASSSRQGANTGELFF
TRBV5-4	TRBJ1-4	-	-	TGTGCCAGCAGCTTGGACGCTGGGGGCGCGTCTAATGAAAAACTGTTTTTT	CASSLDAGGASNEKLFF
TRBV19	TRBJ1-6	-	-	TGTGCCAGTAGTAATCAGGGCGGTAATTCACCCCTCCACTTT	CASSNQGGNSPLHF
TRBV4-3	TRBJ2-1	-	TRBD2	TGCGCCAGCAGCCAAGTGCGGGGGTCGGGGAGAACAAGCTCCTACAATGAGCAGTTCTTC	CASSQVRGSGRTSSYNEQFF
TRBV4-3	TRBJ1-1	-	-	TGCGCCAGCAGCCAAGAGCAGGGCATGAGTACTGAAGCTTTCTTT	CASSQEQGMSTEAFF
TRBV3-1/TRBV3-2	TRBJ2-1	-	-	TGTGCCAGCAGCCTAGCACAGGGGCGGGGGTTCTACAATGAGCAGTTCTTC	CASSLAQGRGFYNEQFF
TRBV6-5	TRBJ2-1	-	TRBD1	TGTGCCAGCAGTTACGGACAGGGGGGATCCTACAATGAGCAGTTCTTC	CASSYGQGGSYNEQFF